The entry that follows covers one TCR beta chain sequence. The antigen it recognizes is unknown. No clone much larger than this one lies a single base away; base qualities are absent. Patients with a history of autoimmune disease or receiving systemic immunosuppression were excluded from the trial. In every dose cohort, peripheral blood was drawn for TCR sequencing at baseline, cycle 4 day 1, and cycle 7 day 1. The samples were drawn from a first-in-human, open-label, multicenter phase I dose-escalation trial of ivuxolimab. Adults with locally advanced or metastatic melanoma, renal cell carcinoma, hepatocellular carcinoma or head and neck squamous cell carcinoma were enrolled in the trial. CD4+ and CD8+ T cells were sorted separately from peripheral blood before TCR sequencing. Genomic DNA was isolated from the sorted cells so that the TCRbeta CDR3 region could be sequenced. TCRbeta CDR3 regions were sequenced using the immunoSEQ Assay. The immuneACCESS repertoire file appears here via TCRdb, limited to in-frame rearrangements. These files lack a portion of the clones; in checked studies, under half of the deficit traces to unresolved V genes, and the cause of the others is not known. Across this sample there are approximately 100,000 clones, with 90% seen only once. About 1.5% of the sample is held by the ten biggest clonotypes.

These data belong to a study of OX40 agonist ivuxolimab in advanced cancers. In terms of the full investigation: Ivuxolimab was a fully human IgG2 agonistic monoclonal antibody targeting the costimulatory receptor OX40 (CD134). The point of sequencing TCRbeta in the periphery was to test whether ivuxolimab changed TCR sequence diversity and drove clonal T-cell expansion. Of the approximately 50 dose-escalation patients, hepatocellular carcinoma was present in about 20, melanoma in roughly 15, renal cell carcinoma in 9 and head and neck cancer in 9. Patients were allowed to have had prior anti-PD-1, anti-PD-L1 or anti-CTLA-4 therapy, and 40% of the dose-escalation patients had been treated with checkpoint inhibitors. Three dose-escalation patients achieved partial responses, one with hepatocellular carcinoma and two with cutaneous melanoma. In the dose-escalation cohort, 82.7% of patients were male, and the mean age was approximately 64 years, with a range of roughly 20 to 80. The monotherapy dose-escalation portion (N ≈ 55 patients) of the phase I ivuxolimab trial is reported in the paper. Intravenous ivuxolimab was administered to patients every 2 weeks at six dose levels: 0.01, 0.1, 0.3, 1.5, 3 and 10 mg/kg. Overall study results and their limits: Clonal expansion of both CD4+ and CD8+ blood T cells was observed from baseline to week 6 at doses 0.1 to 3.0 mg/kg. In the 0.1-3.0 mg/kg groups, partial responders had among the lowest normalized peripheral clonal expansion, particularly in CD8+ T cells. The antigen specificity of the clonally expanded peripheral T cells was not determined. After ivuxolimab, more expanded clones were found on average in CD8+ T cells than in CD4+ T cells. Low levels of normalized T-cell clonal expansion were also shown by some nonresponding patients.

CDR1 LNHDA and CDR2 SQIVND are derived from the germline V gene (reference sequence). Inclusive of the bounding cysteine and phenylalanine, the CDR3 is 15 residues long. The DNA shown is the 45-base CDR3, in frame from base 1. V loses 8 bases at its end and J loses 1 base; junction bases beyond the gene matches: 9. This material consisted of CD4+ or CD8+ T cells sorted from blood, taken in a trial of the OX40 agonist ivuxolimab. The receptor was isolated from an adult with an advanced solid tumor such as melanoma, head and neck, liver or kidney cancer. Rearrangement joined TRBV19 to TRBJ2-5; the junction holds 8 bases that match TRBD2. The CDR3 protein: CASSRGGGPQETQYF. The DNA sequence reads TGTGCCAGTTCTCGGGGCGGGGGGCCCCAAGAGACCCAGTACTTC.